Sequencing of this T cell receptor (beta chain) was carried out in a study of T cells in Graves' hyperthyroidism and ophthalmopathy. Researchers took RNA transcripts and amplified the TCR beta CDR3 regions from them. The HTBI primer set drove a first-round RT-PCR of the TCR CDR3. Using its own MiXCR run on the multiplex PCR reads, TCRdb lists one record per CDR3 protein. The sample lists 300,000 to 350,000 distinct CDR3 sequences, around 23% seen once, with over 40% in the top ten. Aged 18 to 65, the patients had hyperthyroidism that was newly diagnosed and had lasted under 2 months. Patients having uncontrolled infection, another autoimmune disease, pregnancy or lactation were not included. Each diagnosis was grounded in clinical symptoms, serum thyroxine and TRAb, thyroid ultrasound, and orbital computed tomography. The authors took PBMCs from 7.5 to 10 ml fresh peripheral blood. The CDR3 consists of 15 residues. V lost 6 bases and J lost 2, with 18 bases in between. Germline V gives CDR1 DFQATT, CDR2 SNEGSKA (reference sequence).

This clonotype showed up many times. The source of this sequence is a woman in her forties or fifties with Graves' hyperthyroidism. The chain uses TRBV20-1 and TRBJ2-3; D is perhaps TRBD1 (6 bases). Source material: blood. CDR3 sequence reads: CSANTLGGATDTQYF. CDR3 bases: TGCAGTGCAAACACCCTAGGGGGTGCCACAGATACGCAGTATTTT.